Following are 20 T cell receptor beta chains from one sample sequenced in a study of T cells after yellow fever vaccination. A single record per CDR3 protein comes from TCRdb applying MiXCR to the 5' RACE reads. The sample holds 80,000 to 100,000 distinct CDR3 sequences; roughly 8.2% are singletons and the top ten take roughly 15%. This sample comprised CD8+ T cells not binding an NS4B(214-222) dextramer, sorted from PBMCs, obtained roughly 15 days after the first yellow fever vaccination. The receptors stem from a man between 18 and 29 years old who received the YFV17D yellow fever vaccine.

This clonotype showed up just a few times. The chain uses TRBV5-1 and TRBJ2-7; the D gene is possibly TRBD2 (6 bases). Trimming removed 9 bases from V and 0 bases from J, with 19 bases in between. This CDR3 is built from 15 residues. Germline CDR1 and CDR2: SGHRS and YFSETQ. CDR3 protein: CAIPETGETSYEQYF. In DNA, the CDR3 is TGCGCCATCCCGGAGACGGGGGAAACCTCCTACGAGCAGTACTTC.

This clonotype was picked up many times. The rearrangement joins TRBV7-3 to TRBJ2-3, with D perhaps matching TRBD1 or TRBD2 (5 bases each). There are 16 residues in the CDR3. The germline V gene encodes CDR1 SGHTA and CDR2 FQGTGA. V was cut by 2 bases and J by 5 bases, with 17 bases left in between. The CDR3 loop reads CASSLLQGESGDTQYF. The CDR3 DNA sequence: TGTGCCAGCAGCTTACTCCAGGGAGAATCAGGAGATACGCAGTATTTT.

This clonotype showed up just a few times. J is TRBJ1-4 and V is TRBV6-1, with no clear D. The CDR3 spans 13 residues. V lost 2 bases and J 8 bases, leaving 9 bases between the germline ends. The germline V gene has CDR1 MNHNS and CDR2 SASEGT. In nucleotides, the CDR3 is TGTGCCAGCAGTGAATTGGGTCGGGAAAAACTGTTTTTT. As protein: CASSELGREKLFF.

This clonotype was seen only a few times. The chain recombines TRBV6-1 with TRBJ2-2; possibly TRBD2 for D (5 bases). Germline lookup yields CDR1 MNHNS and CDR2 SASEGT. Trimming took 6 bases from V and 2 from J, leaving 13 bases between them. This CDR3 spans 15 amino acids. The CDR3 bases are TGTGCCAGCAGCCAGGCCCGGGGTAACACCGGGGAGCTGTTTTTT. Translating gives CASSQARGNTGELFF.

The chain has TRBV12-3 or TRBV12-4 and TRBJ2-1; D uncertain. This CDR3 is 14 amino acids long. V was clipped by 0 bases and J by 4 bases, with 7 bases between them. CDR3 DNA sequence: TGTGCCAGCAGTTTAGCGGAAGGTTACAATGAGCAGTTCTTC. Protein: CASSLAEGYNEQFF.

In its sample, this clonotype was seen a few times. This chain joins TRBV11-2 and TRBJ2-2; 7 bases agree with TRBD2. The CDR3 is 15 residues long. V gave up 1 base and J gave up 7 bases; unmatched junction bases: 6. In germline, CDR1 is SGHAT, CDR2 FQNNGV. The CDR3 nucleotides are TGTGCCAGCAGCTTAGTGGGGGGGGTGTACGGGGAGCTGTTTTTT. Residues: CASSLVGGVYGELFF.

V gene TRBV20-1 combines with J gene TRBJ1-2; D gene ambiguous. The CDR3 is made up of 16 amino acids. The germline CDR1 and CDR2 sequences are DFQATT and SNEGSKA (reference sequence). The germline V and J ends were trimmed by 2 bases and 8 bases, with 24 bases remaining between them. CDR3 in amino acids: CSARRGTEGTLGGYTF. CDR3 bases: TGCAGTGCTAGACGCGGAACGGAGGGCACGCTGGGGGGCTACACCTTC.

This clonotype appeared many times. The chain couples TRBV7-9 to TRBJ1-2; D is perhaps TRBD1 (5 bases). V shed 5 bases and J shed 7 bases, with 17 bases lying between them. Germline V CDR1 and CDR2: SEHNR, FQNEAQ (reference sequence). CDR3 length equals 14 residues. The CDR3 bases are TGTGCCAGCAGCCGGGGAACCAGGGTTTTTGGCTACACCTTC. It encodes CASSRGTRVFGYTF.

This clonotype showed up many times. The J gene is TRBJ2-6, the V gene TRBV29-1, with TRBD1 as a possible D gene (5 bases). V shed 7 bases and J shed 12 bases, with 16 bases lying between them. The germline V gene encodes CDR1 SQVTM and CDR2 ANQGSEA. This CDR3 region has 12 residues. As DNA, the CDR3 is TGCAGCGCCGCATTGACAGATTCCGTCCTGACTTTC. This translates into CSAALTDSVLTF. Variable domain in full (rest from reference TRBV29-1 and TRBJ2-6): SAVISQKPSRDICQRGTSLTIQCQVDSQVTMMFWYRQQPGQSLTLIATANQGSEATYESGFVIDKFPISRPNLTFSTLTVSNMSPEDSSIYLCSAALTDSVLTFGAGSRLTVL.

This clonotype has only a few counts. This sequence joins TRBV11-2 and TRBJ2-2; D unclear. With 5 bases removed from V and 3 bases from J, the gap between germline ends came to 4 bases. The CDR3 consists of 12 residues. Germline V gene sequence: CDR1 SGHAT, CDR2 FQNNGV. CDR3 bases: TGTGCCAGCAGCAGAGACACCGGGGAGCTGTTTTTT. Its protein is CASSRDTGELFF.

In this sample, this clonotype turned up a few times. The chain has TRBV15 and TRBJ2-1; D not resolved. CDR3 length: 14 residues. The germline gives CDR1 LNHNV, CDR2 YYDKDF (reference sequence). Between the trimmed V and J ends, which lost 5 bases and 0 bases, there was a span of 8 bases. CDR3 DNA: TGTGCCACCAGCGTACAAAGCTCCTACAATGAGCAGTTCTTC. Translating gives CATSVQSSYNEQFF.

The V and J genes are TRBV7-9 and TRBJ2-5; D might be TRBD1 or TRBD2, each matching 6 bases. V dropped 4 bases and J dropped 1 base, with 10 bases sitting between them. The CDR3 has 14 residues. CDR1 and CDR2 from the germline V gene are SEHNR and FQNEAQ (reference sequence). The CDR3, as DNA: TGTGCCAGCAGCTACGGGGGCCCCCAAGAGACCCAGTACTTC. Translating gives CASSYGGPQETQYF.

CDR3: CASSQRQGTTEAFF. The CDR3 coding sequence is TGCGCCAGCAGCCAACGGCAGGGCACCACTGAAGCTTTCTTT. The chain recombines TRBV4-1 with TRBJ1-1, with a weak D call TRBD1 (5 bases). V shed 2 bases and J shed 4 bases, with 11 bases lying between them. The CDR3 is made up of 14 amino acids. Germline V gene lookup returns CDR1 MGHRA and CDR2 YSYEKL.

This clonotype was observed a handful of times. The DNA of the CDR3 is TGCGCCAGCAGCCAAGGTCTGGGGGACTACGTCCCGTACTTC. Protein sequence: CASSQGLGDYVPYF. V is TRBV4-3 and J is TRBJ2-7; 7 positions match TRBD2. The CDR3 loop spans 14 amino acids. Germline trimming cut 1 base from V and 12 bases from J; bases unmatched to any gene: 12. The germline gives CDR1 LGHNA, CDR2 YSLEER.

V and J are TRBV5-6 and TRBJ1-2; D gene ambiguous. Germline loops: CDR1 SGHDT, CDR2 YYEEEE. The CDR3 spans 11 residues. The V end was cut by 1 base, the J end by 10 bases, with 8 bases between. The CDR3, as DNA: TGTGCCAGCAGCTTGATTTGGGACTACACCTTC. Translated: CASSLIWDYTF.

The gene calls are TRBV4-3 and TRBJ2-2; 12 nucleotides line up with TRBD2. CDR3 length: 20 residues. After removal of 0 bases from V and 1 base from J, the junction contained 9 bases not matched to a gene. Germline loops: CDR1 LGHNA, CDR2 YSLEER. In nucleotides, the CDR3 is TGCGCCAGCAGCCAAGAGAAGTGGTCTAGCGGGGGGGTGAACACCGGGGAGCTGTTTTTT. Translated: CASSQEKWSSGGVNTGELFF.

Only a few counts were recorded for this clonotype. The V and J genes are TRBV12-3 or TRBV12-4 and TRBJ1-2, with TRBD1 matching over 7 bases. This CDR3 spans 14 amino acids. V shed 6 bases and J 5 bases; nucleotides not matched to a gene: 9. This CDR3 is CASSRAGTVYGYTF. The CDR3 coding sequence is TGTGCCAGCAGCCGCGCCGGGACAGTATATGGCTACACCTTC.

The CDR3, as DNA: TGTGCCAGCAGCCCATCGACAGGGGGCGCCTCCGGAAACACCATATATTTT. Its protein is CASSPSTGGASGNTIYF. The rearrangement joins TRBV7-2 to TRBJ1-3; 10 bases line up with TRBD1. The CDR3 has 17 residues. Trimming removed 5 bases from V and 4 bases from J; junction bases left unmatched: 11. Germline CDR1 reads SGHTA; CDR2 reads FQGNSA.

The sample holds a few counts of this clonotype. The rearrangement joins TRBV7-9 to TRBJ2-4; D possibly corresponds to TRBD1 (6 bases). This CDR3 is built from 15 residues. Trimming pared 0 bases from V and 2 bases from J, leaving 8 bases between. Looked up from germline, CDR1 is SEHNR and CDR2 is FQNEAQ (reference sequence). The CDR3 bases are TGTGCCAGCAGCTTAGCGCAGGGGTCCAAAAACATTCAGTACTTC. Its translation: CASSLAQGSKNIQYF.

This clonotype was picked up a small number of times. The chain links TRBV7-9 to TRBJ1-1; a weak D match, TRBD1 (6 bases). The CDR3 has 14 residues. Germline CDR1 is SEHNR and CDR2 is FQNEAQ (reference sequence). With 0 bases removed from V and 7 bases from J, the gap between germline ends came to 12 bases. CDR3 in amino acids: CASSLAGGRVEAFF. As DNA, the CDR3 is TGTGCCAGCAGCTTAGCGGGGGGGCGAGTTGAAGCTTTCTTT.